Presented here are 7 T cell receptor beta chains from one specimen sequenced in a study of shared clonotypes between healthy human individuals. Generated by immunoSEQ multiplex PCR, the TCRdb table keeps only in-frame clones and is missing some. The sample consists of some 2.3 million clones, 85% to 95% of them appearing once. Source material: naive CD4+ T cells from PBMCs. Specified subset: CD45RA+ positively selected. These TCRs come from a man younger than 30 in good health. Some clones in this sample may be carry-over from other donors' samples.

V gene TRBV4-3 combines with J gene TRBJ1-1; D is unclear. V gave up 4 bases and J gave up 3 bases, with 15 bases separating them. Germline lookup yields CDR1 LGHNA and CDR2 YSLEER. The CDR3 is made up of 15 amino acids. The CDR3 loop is CASSPADREYTEAFF. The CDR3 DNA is TGCGCCAGCAGCCCCGCGGACCGGGAATACACTGAAGCTTTCTTT.

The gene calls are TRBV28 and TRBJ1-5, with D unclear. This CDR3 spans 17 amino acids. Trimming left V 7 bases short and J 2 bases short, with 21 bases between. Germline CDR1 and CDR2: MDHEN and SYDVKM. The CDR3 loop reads CASTWRPGTGGNQPQHF. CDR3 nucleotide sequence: TGTGCCAGCACCTGGAGGCCTGGCACCGGTGGCAATCAGCCCCAGCATTTT.

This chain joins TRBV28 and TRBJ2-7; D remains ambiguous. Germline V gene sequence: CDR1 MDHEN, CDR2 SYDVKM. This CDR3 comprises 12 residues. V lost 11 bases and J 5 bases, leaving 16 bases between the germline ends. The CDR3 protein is CAARSTRDEQYF. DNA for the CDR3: TGTGCCGCACGATCCACACGGGACGAGCAGTACTTC.

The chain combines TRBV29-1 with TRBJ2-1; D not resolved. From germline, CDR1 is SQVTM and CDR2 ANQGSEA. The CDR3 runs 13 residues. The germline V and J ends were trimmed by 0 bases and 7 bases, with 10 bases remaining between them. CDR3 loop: CSVEDQAGNEQFF. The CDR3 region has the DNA TGCAGCGTTGAAGACCAAGCCGGGAATGAGCAGTTCTTC.

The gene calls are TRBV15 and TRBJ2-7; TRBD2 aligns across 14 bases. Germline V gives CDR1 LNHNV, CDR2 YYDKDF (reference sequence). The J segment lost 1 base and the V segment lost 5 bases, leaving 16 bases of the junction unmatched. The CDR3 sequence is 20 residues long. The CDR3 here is CATSRKTPGLAGDRSYEQYF. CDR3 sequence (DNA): TGTGCCACCAGCCGGAAGACCCCGGGACTAGCGGGAGACAGGTCCTACGAGCAGTACTTC.

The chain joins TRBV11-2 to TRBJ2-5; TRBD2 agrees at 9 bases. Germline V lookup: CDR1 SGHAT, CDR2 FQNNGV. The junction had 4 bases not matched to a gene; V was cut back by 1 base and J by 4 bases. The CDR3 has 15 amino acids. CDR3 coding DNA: TGTGCCAGCAGCTTAGCAAAACTAGCGGGAGAGACCCAGTACTTC. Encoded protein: CASSLAKLAGETQYF.

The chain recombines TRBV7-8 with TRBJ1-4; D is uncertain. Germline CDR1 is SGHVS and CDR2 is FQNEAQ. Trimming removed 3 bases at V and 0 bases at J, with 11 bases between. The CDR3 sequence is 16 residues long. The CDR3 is CASSLVPGATNEKLFF. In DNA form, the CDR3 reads TGTGCCAGCAGCTTGGTCCCAGGTGCAACTAATGAAAAACTGTTTTTT.